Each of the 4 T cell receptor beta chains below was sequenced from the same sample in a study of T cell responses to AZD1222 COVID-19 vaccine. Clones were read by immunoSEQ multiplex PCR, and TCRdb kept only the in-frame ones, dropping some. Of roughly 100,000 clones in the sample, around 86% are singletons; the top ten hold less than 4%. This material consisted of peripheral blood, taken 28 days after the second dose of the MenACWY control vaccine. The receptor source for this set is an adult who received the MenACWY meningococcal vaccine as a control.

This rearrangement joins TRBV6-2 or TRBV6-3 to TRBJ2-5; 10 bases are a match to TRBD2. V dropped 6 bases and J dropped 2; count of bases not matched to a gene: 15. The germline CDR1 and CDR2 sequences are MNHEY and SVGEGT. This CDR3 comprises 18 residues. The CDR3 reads CASSSITTGLAEQETQYF. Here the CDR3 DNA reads TGTGCCAGCAGCTCAATTACGACCGGACTAGCGGAGCAAGAGACCCAGTACTTC.

The CDR3 nucleotides read TGCGCCAGCAGTGGCTCATCGGGGGCCAATGAGCAGTTCTTC. Translated, it gives CASSGSSGANEQFF. The chain carries TRBV10-1 and TRBJ2-1; D is possibly TRBD1 or TRBD2 (6 bases each). V was pared by 4 bases and J by 6 bases, with 13 bases between. Per germline, CDR1 WNHNN and CDR2 SYGVQD (reference sequence). The CDR3 is made up of 14 amino acids.

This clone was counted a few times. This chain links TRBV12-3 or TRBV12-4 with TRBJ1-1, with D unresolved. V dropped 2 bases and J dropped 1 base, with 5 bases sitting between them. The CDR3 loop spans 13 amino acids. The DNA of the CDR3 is TGTGCCAGCAGTTTAAGACAGAACACTGAAGCTTTCTTT. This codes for CASSLRQNTEAFF.

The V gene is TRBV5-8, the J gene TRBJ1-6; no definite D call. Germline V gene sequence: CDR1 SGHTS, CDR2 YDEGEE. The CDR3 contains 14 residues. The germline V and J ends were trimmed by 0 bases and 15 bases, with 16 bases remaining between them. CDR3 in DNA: TGTGCCAGCAGCTTGGGACTCGCCGTGAATTTCCTCCACTTT. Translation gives CASSLGLAVNFLHF. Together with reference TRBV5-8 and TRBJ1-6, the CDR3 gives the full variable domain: EAGVTQSPTHLIKTRGQQATLRCSPISGHTSVYWYQQALGLGLQFLLWYDEGEERNRGNFPPRFSGRQFPNYSSELNVNALELEDSALYLCASSLGLAVNFLHFGNGTRLTVT.